This TCR beta chain appears in the sequencing data of a study of blood T cell repertoires in COVID-19. On the study more broadly: Some COVID-19 samples were acute and others convalescent; all came from the United States, Italy and Spain. The cDNA or gDNA used as material had been derived from T cells, B-cell-depleted T cells, or PBMCs.

There are 12 residues in the CDR3. V was trimmed by 1 base and J by 9 bases, leaving 7 bases between them. Germline CDR1 is MDHEN and CDR2 is SYDVKM. As handled by the study authors: How many nucleated cells were present was estimated from reference gene primer amplification. TCRdb's copy holds only in-frame clones and misses some; the assay was immunoSEQ multiplex PCR. That table gives V, J and clone size, and the DNA gave D and trimming. The sample carries fewer than 130,000 clones, approximately 62% recorded once. The V call is TRBV28, the J call TRBJ2-1; perhaps TRBD2 as D (5 bases). The receptor was isolated from a man aged 80 or over with acute or convalescent COVID-19. Sequences were obtained from peripheral blood. CDR3 DNA: TGTGCCAGCAGTTTATTAGGGAGTGAGCAGTTCTTC. Protein product: CASSLLGSEQFF.